Below, one T cell receptor beta chain is given with its context. RNA was extracted with the RNeasy kit, and a quantity of roughly 0.45 to 1 ug was reverse transcribed using random hexamers. Coverage of TCR beta CDR3 amplification by immunoSEQ multiplex PCR extended to 54 Vbeta and 13 Jbeta. TCRdb re-called the immunoSEQ multiplex PCR reads with MiXCR, one entry per CDR3 protein. The table shows approximately 160,000 distinct CDR3 sequences, with 93% occurring only once. CDR3 length: 18 residues. Germline V gene lookup returns CDR1 DFQATT and CDR2 SNEGSKA (reference sequence). Trimming removed 1 base from V and 0 bases from J, with 19 bases in between. This record comes from a study of CD8 T cells in Susac syndrome.

This sequence was found in a human donor in good health. The V and J genes are TRBV20-1 and TRBJ1-3; D gene ambiguous. The sequenced sample was CD4+ T cells from PBMCs. The CDR3 sequence: CSARGEGLGRNSGNTIYF. The CDR3 nucleotides read TGCAGTGCTAGAGGCGAAGGGTTGGGCAGAAACTCTGGAAACACCATATATTTT.